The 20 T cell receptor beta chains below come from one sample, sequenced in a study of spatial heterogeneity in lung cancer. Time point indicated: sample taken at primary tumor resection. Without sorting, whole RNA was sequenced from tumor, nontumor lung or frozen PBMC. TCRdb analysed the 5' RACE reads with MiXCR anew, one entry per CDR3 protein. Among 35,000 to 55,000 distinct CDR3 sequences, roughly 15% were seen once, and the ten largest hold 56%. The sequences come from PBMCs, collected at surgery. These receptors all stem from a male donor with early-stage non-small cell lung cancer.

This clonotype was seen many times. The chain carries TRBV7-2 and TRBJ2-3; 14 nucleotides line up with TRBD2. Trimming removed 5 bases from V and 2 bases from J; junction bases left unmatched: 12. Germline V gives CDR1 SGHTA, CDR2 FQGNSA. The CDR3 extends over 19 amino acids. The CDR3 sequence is CASSLRAGLAGGPTDTQYF. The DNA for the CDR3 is TGTGCCAGCAGCCTGCGGGCCGGACTAGCGGGGGGCCCCACAGATACGCAGTATTTT.

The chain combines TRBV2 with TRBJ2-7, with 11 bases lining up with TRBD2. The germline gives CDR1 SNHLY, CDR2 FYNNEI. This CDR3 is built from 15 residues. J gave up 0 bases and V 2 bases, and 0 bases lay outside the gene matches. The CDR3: CASSELAGGSYEQYF. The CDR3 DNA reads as TGTGCCAGCAGTGAACTAGCGGGGGGCTCCTACGAGCAGTACTTC. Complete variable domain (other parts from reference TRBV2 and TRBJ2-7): EPEVTQTPSHQVTQMGQEVILRCVPISNHLYFYWYRQILGQKVEFLVSFYNNEISEKSEIFDDQFSVERPDGSNFTLKIRSTKLEDSAMYFCASSELAGGSYEQYFGPGTRLTVT.

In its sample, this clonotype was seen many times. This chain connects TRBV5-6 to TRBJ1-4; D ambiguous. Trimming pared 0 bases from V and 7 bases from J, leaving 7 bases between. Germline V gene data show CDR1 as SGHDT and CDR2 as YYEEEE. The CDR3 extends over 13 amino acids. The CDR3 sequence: CASSLGSLEKLFF. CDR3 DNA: TGTGCCAGCAGCTTGGGCAGTCTTGAAAAACTGTTTTTT.

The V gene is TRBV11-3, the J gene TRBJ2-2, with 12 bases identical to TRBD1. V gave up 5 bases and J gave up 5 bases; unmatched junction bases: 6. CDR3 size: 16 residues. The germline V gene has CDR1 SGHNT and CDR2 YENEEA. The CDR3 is CASSPGTGGATGELFF. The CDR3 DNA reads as TGTGCCAGCAGCCCCGGGACAGGGGGCGCGACCGGGGAGCTGTTTTTT.

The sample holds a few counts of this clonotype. In DNA form, the CDR3 reads TGTGCCAGCAGCGGACAGGGGAAGTACTATGGCTACACCTTC. The encoded protein is CASSGQGKYYGYTF. This chain connects TRBV11-3 to TRBJ1-2, with 9 bases that match TRBD1. The CDR3 spans 14 residues. Germline trimming cut 5 bases from V and 3 bases from J; bases unmatched to any gene: 4. Germline V CDR1 and CDR2: SGHNT, YENEEA.

CDR3 protein: CSARQGSQFYGYTF. DNA of the CDR3: TGCAGTGCTAGACAGGGGAGTCAGTTCTATGGCTACACCTTC. This sequence joins TRBV20-1 and TRBJ1-2, with a tentative D call TRBD1 (6 bases). Germline lookup yields CDR1 DFQATT and CDR2 SNEGSKA (reference sequence). Trimming cost V 2 bases and J 4 bases, with 14 bases left between them. The CDR3 extends over 14 amino acids.

The CDR3 DNA is TGTGCCAGCAGGAGGGGAGGTCGGAATGAAAAACTGTTTTTT. This gives the protein CASRRGGRNEKLFF. This chain links TRBV2 with TRBJ1-4, with D maybe TRBD1 (5 bases). The V gene lost 6 bases and the J gene lost 5 bases, with 13 bases spanning the gap. The CDR3 sequence is 14 residues long. Germline V gene data show CDR1 as SNHLY and CDR2 as FYNNEI.

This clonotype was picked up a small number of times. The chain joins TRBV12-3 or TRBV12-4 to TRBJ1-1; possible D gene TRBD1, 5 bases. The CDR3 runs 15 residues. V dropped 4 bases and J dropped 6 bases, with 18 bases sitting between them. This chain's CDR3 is CASSSGTAPGPEAFF. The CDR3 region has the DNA TGTGCCAGCAGTTCAGGGACCGCCCCCGGACCTGAAGCTTTCTTT.

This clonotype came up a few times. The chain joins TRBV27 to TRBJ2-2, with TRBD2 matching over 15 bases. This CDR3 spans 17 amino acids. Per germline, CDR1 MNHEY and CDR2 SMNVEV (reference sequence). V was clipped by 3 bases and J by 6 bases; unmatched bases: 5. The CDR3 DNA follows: TGTGCCAGCAGTTTTGGACTAGCGGGAGGGCCTTCCGGGGAGCTGTTTTTT. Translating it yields CASSFGLAGGPSGELFF.

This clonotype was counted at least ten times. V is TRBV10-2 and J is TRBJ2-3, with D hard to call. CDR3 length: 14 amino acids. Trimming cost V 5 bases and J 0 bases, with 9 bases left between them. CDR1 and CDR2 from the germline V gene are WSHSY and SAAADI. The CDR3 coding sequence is TGCGCCAGCAGTCGACGGCTGAGCACAGATACGCAGTATTTT. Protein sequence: CASSRRLSTDTQYF.

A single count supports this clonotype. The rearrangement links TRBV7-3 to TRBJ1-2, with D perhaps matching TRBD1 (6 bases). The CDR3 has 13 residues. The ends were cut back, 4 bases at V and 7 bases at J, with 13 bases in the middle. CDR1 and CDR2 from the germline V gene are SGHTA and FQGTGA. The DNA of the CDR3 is TGTGCCAGCAGCTCTGCGGGGGCTGGTGGCTACACCTTC. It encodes CASSSAGAGGYTF.

CDR3 in DNA: TGTGCCACCAGGATGGCCTCAGGGGAGGGCAATCAGCCCCAGCATTTT. It specifies CATRMASGEGNQPQHF. The V gene is TRBV24-1, the J gene TRBJ1-5, with a possible D match to TRBD1 (6 bases). This CDR3 comprises 16 residues. CDR1 is KGHDR, CDR2 SFDVKD, per germline. Trimming pared 7 bases from V and 2 bases from J, leaving 17 bases between.

CDR3 region: CSVERGRQETQYF. CDR3 in DNA: TGCAGCGTTGAACGGGGCCGTCAAGAGACCCAGTACTTC. The chain combines TRBV29-1 with TRBJ2-5; D possibly matches TRBD1 or TRBD2 (5 bases each). The germline CDR1 and CDR2 sequences are SQVTM and ANQGSEA. CDR3 length: 13 amino acids. Trimming removed 2 bases from V and 2 bases from J, with 9 bases in between.

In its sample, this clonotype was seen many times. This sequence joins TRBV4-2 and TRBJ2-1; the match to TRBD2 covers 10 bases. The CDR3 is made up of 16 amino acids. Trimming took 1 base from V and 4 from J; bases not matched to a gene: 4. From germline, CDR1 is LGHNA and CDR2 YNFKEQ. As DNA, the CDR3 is TGTGCCAGCAGCCAAGGGGTAGCGGGGGGATACAATGAGCAGTTCTTC. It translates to CASSQGVAGGYNEQFF.

CDR3 sequence: CASSPVAGHGWEKLFF. In nucleotides, the CDR3 is TGTGCCAGCAGCCCAGTCGCGGGGCACGGCTGGGAAAAACTGTTTTTT. The chain employs TRBV9 and TRBJ1-4; TRBD1 might be the D (5 bases). This CDR3 comprises 16 residues. Germline CDR1 SGDLS, CDR2 YYNGEE. The V end was cut by 4 bases, the J end by 8 bases, with 21 bases between.

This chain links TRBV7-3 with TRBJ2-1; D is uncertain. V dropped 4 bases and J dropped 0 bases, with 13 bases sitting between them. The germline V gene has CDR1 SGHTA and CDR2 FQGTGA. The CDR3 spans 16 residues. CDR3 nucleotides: TGTGCCAGCAGCTCGAGGAGTTCCAGCTCCTACAATGAGCAGTTCTTC. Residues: CASSSRSSSSYNEQFF. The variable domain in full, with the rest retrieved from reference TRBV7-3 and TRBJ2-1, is GAGVSQTPSNKVTEKGKYVELRCDPISGHTALYWYRQSLGQGPEFLIYFQGTGAADDSGLPNDRFFAVRPEGSVSTLKIQRTERGDSAVYLCASSSRSSSSYNEQFFGPGTRLTVL.

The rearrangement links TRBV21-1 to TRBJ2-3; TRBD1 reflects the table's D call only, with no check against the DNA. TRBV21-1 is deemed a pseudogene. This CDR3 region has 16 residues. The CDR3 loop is CASSKAAGGGTDTQYF. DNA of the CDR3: TGTGCCAGCAGCAAAGCGGCAGGGGGCGGCACAGATACGCAGTATTTT.

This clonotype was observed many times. In DNA form, the CDR3 reads TGCAGTGCTCATCGGGACAGGATAAACTACGAGCAGTACTTC. It is translated as CSAHRDRINYEQYF. The gene calls are TRBV20-1 and TRBJ2-7, with TRBD1 matching over 8 bases. Trimming at V came to 5 bases and at J to 3 bases, leaving 9 bases not matched to a gene. The CDR3 has 14 residues. The germline CDR1 and CDR2 sequences are DFQATT and SNEGSKA (reference sequence).

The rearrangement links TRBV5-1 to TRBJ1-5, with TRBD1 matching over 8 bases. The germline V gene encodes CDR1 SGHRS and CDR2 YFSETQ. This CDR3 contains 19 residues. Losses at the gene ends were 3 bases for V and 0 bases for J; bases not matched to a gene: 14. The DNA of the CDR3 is TGCGCCAGCAGCTGTGGACAGGGAGGGAGGCCTTATAGCAATCAGCCCCAGCATTTT. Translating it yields CASSCGQGGRPYSNQPQHF.

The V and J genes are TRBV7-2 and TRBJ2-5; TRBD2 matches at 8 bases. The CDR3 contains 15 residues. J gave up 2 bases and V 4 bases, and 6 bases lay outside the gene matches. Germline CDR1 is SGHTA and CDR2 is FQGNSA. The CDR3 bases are TGTGCCAGCAGCTCCGGCGGGGGGATTCAAGAGACCCAGTACTTC. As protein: CASSSGGGIQETQYF.